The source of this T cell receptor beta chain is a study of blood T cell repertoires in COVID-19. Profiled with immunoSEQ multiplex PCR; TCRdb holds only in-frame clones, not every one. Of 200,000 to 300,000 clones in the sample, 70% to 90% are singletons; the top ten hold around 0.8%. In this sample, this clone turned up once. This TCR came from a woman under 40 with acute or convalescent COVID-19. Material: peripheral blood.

CDR3 bases: TGTGCCAGTAGTCAGGACATTAACACTGAAGCTTTCTTT. This encodes CASSQDINTEAFF. The genes are TRBV19 and TRBJ1-1; tentatively, D is TRBD1 (5 bases). V lost 5 bases to trimming and J lost 2 bases, with 9 bases between them. The CDR3 contains 13 residues. Germline V CDR1 and CDR2: LNHDA, SQIVND (reference sequence).